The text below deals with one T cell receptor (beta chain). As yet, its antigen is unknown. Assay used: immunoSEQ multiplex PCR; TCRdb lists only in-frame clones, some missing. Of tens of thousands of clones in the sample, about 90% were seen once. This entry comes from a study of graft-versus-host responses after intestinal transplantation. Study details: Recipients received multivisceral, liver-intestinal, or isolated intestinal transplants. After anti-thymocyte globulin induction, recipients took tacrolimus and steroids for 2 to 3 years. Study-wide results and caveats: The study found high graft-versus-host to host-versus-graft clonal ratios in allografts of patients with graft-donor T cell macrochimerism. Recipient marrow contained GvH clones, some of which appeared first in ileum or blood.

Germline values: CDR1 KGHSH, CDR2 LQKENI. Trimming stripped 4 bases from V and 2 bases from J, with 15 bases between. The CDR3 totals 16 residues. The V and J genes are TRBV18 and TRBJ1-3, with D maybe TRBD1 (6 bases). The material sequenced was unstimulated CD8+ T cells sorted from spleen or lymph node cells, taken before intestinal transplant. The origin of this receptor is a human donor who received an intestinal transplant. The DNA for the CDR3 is TGTGCCAGCTCACTACTCCGGGACAAGACTGGAAACACCATATATTTT. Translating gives CASSLLRDKTGNTIYF.